A single sample is the source of the 25 T cell receptor beta chains below, sequenced in a study of blood T cell repertoires in COVID-19. Generated by immunoSEQ multiplex PCR, the TCRdb table keeps only in-frame clones and is missing some. Of hundreds of thousands of clones listed, approximately 90% are singletons. The source material was peripheral blood. The origin of the receptors is a man aged 35-49 years with acute or convalescent COVID-19.

V is TRBV2 and J is TRBJ1-1, with TRBD1 as a possible D gene (6 bases). Germline V gives CDR1 SNHLY, CDR2 FYNNEI. The CDR3 is made up of 13 amino acids. V lost 6 bases to trimming and J lost 2 bases, with 10 bases between them. In DNA, the CDR3 is TGTGCCAGCAGCTACAGGGTTAACACTGAAGCTTTCTTT. This gives the protein CASSYRVNTEAFF.

This chain joins TRBV3-1 (or the pseudogene TRBV3-2) and TRBJ1-2; 11 nucleotides line up with TRBD1. This CDR3 region has 16 residues. The J segment lost 1 base and the V segment lost 4 bases, leaving 5 bases of the junction unmatched. CDR1 is LGHDT and CDR2 is YNNKEL in the germline V gene (reference sequence). CDR3 region: CASSRTGGPLNYGYTF. In nucleotides, the CDR3 is TGTGCCAGCAGCCGGACAGGGGGCCCGCTTAACTATGGCTACACCTTC.

This clone was observed a single time. The chain carries TRBV5-4 and TRBJ2-7; 7 bases are shared with TRBD2. V shed 4 bases, J shed 0 bases, and the junction held 4 bases outside the gene matches. The CDR3 is 14 amino acids. Germline lookup yields CDR1 SGHNT and CDR2 YYREEE (reference sequence). The CDR3 loop is CASSRLASSYEQYF. For the CDR3, the DNA is TGTGCCAGCAGCCGACTAGCCAGCTCCTACGAGCAGTACTTC.

This chain links TRBV5-5 with TRBJ2-2; possible D gene TRBD2, 5 bases. Trimming took off 1 base at V and 0 bases at J, with 16 bases between the two ends. This CDR3 comprises 18 residues. Germline CDR1 and CDR2: SGHKS and YYEKEE (reference sequence). CDR3 sequence reads: CASSLREQVYANTGELFF. The CDR3 DNA reads TGTGCCAGCAGCTTGCGGGAACAAGTATATGCGAACACCGGGGAGCTGTTTTTT.

The chain has TRBV28 and TRBJ1-1; 7 bases line up with TRBD1. CDR3 size: 15 residues. V shed 6 bases and J 4 bases; nucleotides not matched to a gene: 11. In germline, CDR1 is MDHEN, CDR2 SYDVKM. CDR3 sequence: CASRRDSRTITEAFF. The CDR3, as DNA: TGTGCCAGCAGAAGGGACAGCAGAACGATCACTGAAGCTTTCTTT.

The chain uses TRBV7-3 and TRBJ2-2; D call uncertain. In germline, CDR1 is SGHTA, CDR2 FQGTGA. The CDR3 contains 14 residues. V shed 5 bases and J shed 1 base, with 8 bases lying between them. The CDR3, as DNA: TGTGCCAGCAGCCCGCTAGGGAACACCGGGGAGCTGTTTTTT. This sequence encodes CASSPLGNTGELFF.

This clone was observed a single time. The chain couples TRBV5-1 to TRBJ1-1; D call uncertain. The V gene's germline CDR1 is SGHRS and CDR2 YFSETQ. The CDR3 extends over 13 amino acids. V was pared by 4 bases and J by 1 base, with 8 bases between. The CDR3 region has the DNA TGCGCCAGCAGCCCTTCGGGGAACACTGAAGCTTTCTTT. Its protein product is CASSPSGNTEAFF.

V and J are TRBV12-3 or TRBV12-4 and TRBJ2-2; TRBD1 agrees at 7 bases. With V trimmed by 6 bases and J by 4 bases, 2 bases remained unmatched. CDR3 length equals 13 residues. CDR3 in DNA: TGTGCCAGCAGACGGGACAGCACCGGGGAGCTGTTTTTT. Its translation: CASRRDSTGELFF.

The genes are TRBV5-1 and TRBJ1-4; 7 bases line up with TRBD1. With V trimmed by 0 bases and J by 8 bases, 4 bases remained unmatched. CDR3 length equals 14 residues. Germline lookup yields CDR1 SGHRS and CDR2 YFSETQ. DNA of the CDR3: TGCGCCAGCAGCTTGGGGGACAGAGGGGAAAAACTGTTTTTT. This codes for CASSLGDRGEKLFF.

This chain links TRBV4-1 with TRBJ2-1, with 12 bases aligning to TRBD2. The junction had 10 bases not matched to a gene; V was cut back by 1 base and J by 15 bases. This CDR3 contains 15 residues. In germline, CDR1 is MGHRA, CDR2 YSYEKL. CDR3 protein: CASSQGLAGGLETFF. The CDR3, as DNA: TGCGCCAGCAGCCAAGGCCTAGCGGGGGGGCTTGAGACGTTCTTC.

The rearrangement joins TRBV24-1 to TRBJ2-1; D is uncertain. This CDR3 is built from 15 residues. The germline CDR1 and CDR2 sequences are KGHDR and SFDVKD. Trimming took 1 base from V and 8 from J, leaving 14 bases between them. The CDR3 loop is CATSDFLGGGDEQFF. In DNA form, the CDR3 reads TGTGCCACCAGTGATTTCCTCGGTGGCGGCGATGAGCAGTTCTTC.

The chain employs TRBV19 and TRBJ2-7; a possible D gene is TRBD1 (5 bases). The germline V gene encodes CDR1 LNHDA and CDR2 SQIVND (reference sequence). Trimming stripped 1 base from V and 8 bases from J, with 12 bases between. The CDR3 runs to 13 residues. The CDR3 DNA reads as TGTGCCAGTAGTATAGGCGTGATGGACAAGCAGTACTTC. This encodes CASSIGVMDKQYF.

This clone came up a few times. Its ends do not fully match the called genes, so a read error is possible. J is TRBJ1-2 and V is TRBV27, with D possibly matching TRBD1 (6 bases). Germline-derived CDR1 and CDR2 are MNHEY and SMNVEV (reference sequence). This CDR3 has 14 amino acids. The CDR3 nucleotides are TGTGCCAGCAGCTTATTACAGGGATCGTATGGCTACACCTTC. It translates to CASSLLQGSYGYTF.

In DNA form, the CDR3 reads TGTGCCAGCAGCCAAGATCTCGGCAGACCACGGGATGGCTACACCTTC. Protein sequence: CASSQDLGRPRDGYTF. The chain couples TRBV3-1 (or the pseudogene TRBV3-2) to TRBJ1-2; D unclear. CDR3 length: 16 residues. CDR1 and CDR2 (germline): LGHDT, YNNKEL (reference sequence). Trimming shortened V by 0 bases and J by 6 bases, and 17 bases separated the two germline ends.

The genes are TRBV6-5 and TRBJ2-3, with D maybe TRBD2 (6 bases). This CDR3 contains 13 residues. Trimming shortened V by 6 bases and J by 3 bases, and 10 bases separated the two germline ends. CDR1 and CDR2 from the germline V gene are MNHEY and SVGAGI. Here the CDR3 DNA reads TGTGCCAGCAGGTCGGCGGGGACAGATACGCAGTATTTT. Translation: CASRSAGTDTQYF.

This clone was found once. The chain links TRBV6-5 to TRBJ1-1; D gene uncertain. The CDR3 spans 14 residues. Germline CDR1 MNHEY, CDR2 SVGAGI. Trimming removed 4 bases from V and 1 base from J, with 10 bases in between. As DNA, the CDR3 is TGTGCCAGCAGTTCCCCGGGAGCGAACACTGAAGCTTTCTTT. It is translated as CASSSPGANTEAFF.

CDR3 bases: TGCAGCGTTGCTGGAGATAGCAATCAGCCCCAGCATTTT. It is translated as CSVAGDSNQPQHF. The gene calls are TRBV29-1 and TRBJ1-5; D is ambiguous. Germline V gene data show CDR1 as SQVTM and CDR2 as ANQGSEA. V was pared by 4 bases and J by 0 bases, with 7 bases between. The CDR3 has 13 amino acids. Supplemented by reference TRBV29-1 and TRBJ1-5, the full variable domain reads SAVISQKPSRDICQRGTSLTIQCQVDSQVTMMFWYRQQPGQSLTLIATANQGSEATYESGFVIDKFPISRPNLTFSTLTVSNMSPEDSSIYLCSVAGDSNQPQHFGDGTRLSIL.

V gene TRBV7-2 combines with J gene TRBJ2-3, with a tentative D call TRBD2 (6 bases). The CDR3 has 14 amino acids. V dropped 8 bases and J dropped 5 bases, with 17 bases sitting between them. Germline loops: CDR1 SGHTA, CDR2 FQGNSA. CDR3 region: CASSPEGRGDTQYF. CDR3 nucleotides: TGTGCCAGCTCCCCGGAGGGGAGAGGAGATACGCAGTATTTT.

V usage is TRBV3-1 (or the pseudogene TRBV3-2) and J usage is TRBJ2-4; D unresolved. The CDR3 spans 13 residues. Germline V gene data show CDR1 as LGHDT and CDR2 as YNNKEL (reference sequence). V lost 1 base and J lost 11, with 12 bases in between. The CDR3 sequence is CASSQVPDELQYF. The CDR3 coding sequence is TGTGCCAGCAGCCAAGTTCCAGATGAACTTCAGTACTTC.

The chain links TRBV5-1 to TRBJ2-7, with TRBD2 matching over 7 bases. Germline V gene sequence: CDR1 SGHRS, CDR2 YFSETQ. With V trimmed by 5 bases and J by 3 bases, 14 bases remained unmatched. CDR3 length: 16 amino acids. CDR3 in DNA: TGCGCCAGCAGTGCCCCCTCAGCGGGGTCGGTCTACGAGCAGTACTTC. Protein sequence: CASSAPSAGSVYEQYF. Combining the CDR3 with reference TRBV5-1 and TRBJ2-7 gives the whole variable domain KAGVTQTPRYLIKTRGQQVTLSCSPISGHRSVSWYQQTPGQGLQFLFEYFSETQRNKGNFPGRFSGRQFSNSRSEMNVSTLELGDSALYLCASSAPSAGSVYEQYFGPGTRLTVT.

Here the CDR3 DNA reads TGTGCCAGCTCGCATTTTGACAGGGTTTGGAGTGGCTACACCTTC. It encodes CASSHFDRVWSGYTF. The V and J genes are TRBV2 and TRBJ1-2; TRBD1 matches 7 bases. Germline CDR1 reads SNHLY; CDR2 reads FYNNEI. This CDR3 has 15 residues. With 8 bases clipped from V and 7 bases from J, the junction kept 16 bases outside the gene matches.

The V and J genes are TRBV14 and TRBJ2-1; D is uncertain. From germline, CDR1 is SGHDN and CDR2 FVKESK. CDR3 size: 13 residues. Trimming removed 0 bases from V and 7 bases from J, with 7 bases in between. CDR3 sequence: CASSQDLGNEQFF. The DNA for the CDR3 is TGTGCCAGCAGCCAAGATCTAGGAAATGAGCAGTTCTTC. Together with reference TRBV14 and TRBJ2-1, the CDR3 gives the full variable domain: EAGVTQFPSHSVIEKGQTVTLRCDPISGHDNLYWYRRVMGKEIKFLLHFVKESKQDESGMPNNRFLAERTGGTYSTLKVQPAELEDSGVYFCASSQDLGNEQFFGPGTRLTVL.

The chain is built from TRBV5-4 and TRBJ1-3; D is unclear. Germline V gene data show CDR1 as SGHNT and CDR2 as YYREEE (reference sequence). Between the trimmed V and J ends, which lost 0 bases and 0 bases, there was a span of 4 bases. CDR3 length: 14 amino acids. The CDR3 nucleotides are TGTGCCAGCAGCTTGGCTACCTCTGGAAACACCATATATTTT. The encoded protein is CASSLATSGNTIYF.

The chain recombines TRBV29-1 with TRBJ1-1; tentative D call: TRBD1 (5 bases). The germline CDR1 and CDR2 sequences are SQVTM and ANQGSEA. V was cut by 4 bases and J by 3 bases, with 18 bases left in between. The CDR3 extends over 15 amino acids. The CDR3 loop is CSVGILLVGDTEAFF. The CDR3 DNA reads TGCAGCGTTGGGATCCTTTTAGTAGGGGACACTGAAGCTTTCTTT.

The rearrangement joins TRBV19 to TRBJ1-2; unclear D gene. Per germline, CDR1 LNHDA and CDR2 SQIVND (reference sequence). V was trimmed by 2 bases and J by 7 bases, leaving 8 bases between them. CDR3 length: 12 residues. The CDR3 sequence is CASSIRRSGYTF. The CDR3 DNA follows: TGTGCCAGTAGTATACGGAGAAGTGGCTACACCTTC.